Below are 4 T cell receptor beta chains sequenced from a single sample in a study of T cells in Graves' hyperthyroidism and ophthalmopathy. Authors of the study amplified TCR beta CDR3 regions from RNA transcripts. Initially, a first-round RT-PCR of the TCR CDR3 employed the HTBI primer set. TCRdb analysed the multiplex PCR reads with MiXCR anew, one entry per CDR3 protein. The data show hundreds of thousands of distinct CDR3 sequences, with 22% seen just once and approximately 49% held by the top ten. What was sequenced was blood. These receptors originate from a woman in her 70s with Graves' ophthalmopathy.

Of note for this clonotype: A read error may produce the germline difference seen at one junction end. This chain connects TRBV18 to TRBJ1-1; a possible D gene is TRBD1 (6 bases). The germline CDR1 and CDR2 sequences are KGHSH and LQKENI. The CDR3 is 15 amino acids. The CDR3 here is CASSPPRGMWTEALF. The CDR3 DNA is TGTGCCAGCTCACCACCGAGGGGGATGTGGACTGAAGCTCTCTTT. The full variable domain, its missing parts supplied by reference TRBV18 and TRBJ1-1, is NAGVMQNPRHLVRRRGQEARLRCSPMKGHSHVYWYRQLPEEGLKFMVYLQKENIIDESGMPKERFSAEFPKEGPSILRIQQVVRGDSAAYFCASSPPRGMWTEALFGQGTRLTVV.

This rearrangement joins TRBV3-1 to TRBJ2-3, with TRBD2 matching 10 bases. Germline V CDR1 and CDR2: LGHDT, YNNKEL (reference sequence). The CDR3 runs 14 residues. J was trimmed by 6 bases and V by 1 base; bases with no gene match: 1. CDR3 DNA sequence: TGTGCCAGCAGCCAAGCGACTAGCGGGGATACGCAGTATTTT. It specifies CASSQATSGDTQYF.

The genes are TRBV29-1 and TRBJ1-2; a weak D match, TRBD1 (6 bases). The CDR3 length is 11 residues. Germline V gene data show CDR1 as SQVTM and CDR2 as ANQGSEA. V lost 4 bases and J lost 6, with 9 bases in between. The CDR3 loop is CSVGGLNGYTF. CDR3 bases: TGCAGCGTTGGGGGGCTTAATGGCTACACCTTC.

The genes are TRBV19 and TRBJ1-1, with D tentatively TRBD1 (6 bases). CDR3 length equals 14 residues. Per the germline V gene, CDR1 is LNHDA and CDR2 is SQIVND (reference sequence). V dropped 9 bases and J dropped 2 bases, with 16 bases sitting between them. This CDR3 reads CASQSLGQNTEAFF. The CDR3 nucleotides read TGTGCCAGCCAAAGTCTGGGACAAAACACTGAAGCTTTCTTT.